These T cell receptor beta chains were read from a single sample in a study of response to subunit inactivated influenza vaccine. From the RT-PCR reads, TCRdb called clonotypes with MiXCR, one entry per CDR3 protein. The table includes hundreds of thousands of distinct CDR3 sequences, roughly 18% detected once. The material sequenced was PBMCs from blood, taken roughly 5 days after vaccination. These receptors originate from a man aged 50 to 59 who received an inactivated influenza vaccine. CDR3s include the opening cysteine and the closing phenylalanine or tryptophan.

V,J,CDR3
TRBV18,TRBJ2-3,CASSPRTSGTDTQYF
TRBV12-3/TRBV12-4,TRBJ2-5,CASSLYGGETQYF
TRBV4-2,TRBJ2-5,CASSQGVPGQETQYF
TRBV5-1,TRBJ2-7,CASSLTASGSYEQYF
TRBV28,TRBJ2-5,CASSFSGRVDETQYF
TRBV20-1,TRBJ2-3,CSASLSETSTDTQYF
TRBV5-1,TRBJ2-7,CASSLDRATYEQYF
TRBV15,TRBJ2-1,CATSRGTSGRTDEQFF
TRBV12-3/TRBV12-4,TRBJ1-1,CASQGVTEAFF
TRBV15,TRBJ2-1,CATSTSLTGGSYNEQFF
TRBV20-1,TRBJ1-2,CSAKGTQQVAEYGYTF
TRBV5-1,TRBJ1-5,CASSWQGDQPQHF
TRBV29-1,TRBJ2-3,CSGTRRGSTDTQYF
TRBV28,TRBJ2-7,CALSRAGGYEQYF
TRBV9,TRBJ2-7,CASSVALGHQDEQYF